Following are 15 T cell receptor beta chains from one sample sequenced in a study of T cell clonality in common variable immunodeficiency. TCRdb keeps only in-frame clones here, not all; method: immunoSEQ multiplex PCR. The sample has 40,000 to 45,000 clones, none seen only once. The sample taken for sequencing was peripheral blood mononuclear cells. These receptors all come from a person aged 18 to 69 in good health.

In this sample, this clone turned up many times. Read data end 3 residues before the CDR3 end; the end is taken from the germline J gene. The V gene is TRBV18, the J gene TRBJ1-2, with 7 nucleotides matching TRBD1. Losses at the gene ends were 3 bases for V and 6 bases for J; bases not matched to a gene: 19. This CDR3 is built from 18 residues. Germline loops: CDR1 KGHSH, CDR2 LQKENI. This CDR3 reads CASSPNPGQTRLGHGYTF. The DNA read from the CDR3 is TGTGCCAGCTCACCGAACCCGGGACAGACAAGGCTCGGTCATGGC.

This clone was picked up a small number of times. Read sequence stops 3 residues before the CDR3 end, and the germline J gene provides the missing end. V gene TRBV18 combines with J gene TRBJ2-7; 11 positions agree with TRBD2. There are 18 residues in the CDR3. Trimming took 0 bases from V and 3 from J; bases not matched to a gene: 10. CDR1 and CDR2 (germline): KGHSH, LQKENI. The CDR3 reads CASSPPTSGRPSDYEQYF. The DNA read from the CDR3 is TGTGCCAGCTCACCACCCACTAGCGGGAGACCAAGCGACTACGAG.

This clone was observed at least ten times. The CDR3 is cut off 3 residues early in the read; its end comes from the germline J gene. The chain combines TRBV19 with TRBJ1-2; possibly TRBD1 for D (6 bases). There are 17 residues in the CDR3. CDR1 and CDR2 (germline): LNHDA, SQIVND (reference sequence). V lost 6 bases and J lost 1, with 21 bases in between. The CDR3 region is CASRQNNRVSSNYGYTF. The CDR3 bases that were read are TGTGCCAGTAGGCAAAACAACAGGGTTTCGAGTAACTATGGC.

The sample holds many counts of this clone. The CDR3 end falls 3 residues outside the read, so it is completed with the germline J gene. The V call is TRBV5-4, the J call TRBJ1-2; 7 positions match TRBD1. The CDR3 extends over 15 amino acids. Losses at the gene ends were 4 bases for V and 3 bases for J; bases not matched to a gene: 9. Germline loops: CDR1 SGHNT, CDR2 YYREEE (reference sequence). This CDR3 reads CASSLSNRGDYGYTF. The part of the CDR3 DNA that was read is TGTGCCAGCAGCCTATCAAACAGGGGCGACTATGGC.

Comment on this clone: A much larger clonotype is one base distant, so this may be a read error. CDR3 in amino acids: CASSRDRNTEAFF. Partial CDR3 DNA: TGTGCCAGCAGCAGGGACAGGAACACTGAA. This chain joins TRBV2 and TRBJ1-1, with 7 bases aligning to TRBD1. The read ends 3 residues early relative to the CDR3; the germline J gene fills the gap. Germline assignment: CDR1 SNHLY and CDR2 FYNNEI. The trim removed 6 bases at V and 1 base at J, leaving 2 bases unmatched. The length of the CDR3 is 13 residues.

This clone occurred many times. Coverage ceases 3 residues before the CDR3 finishes, and the germline J gene fills in the end. The V and J genes are TRBV18 and TRBJ2-2, with D perhaps matching TRBD1 (6 bases). CDR1 KGHSH and CDR2 LQKENI come from the germline V gene. V gave up 4 bases and J gave up 1 base, with 10 bases separating them. There are 15 residues in the CDR3. The part of the CDR3 DNA that was read is TGTGCCAGCTCACTCGAGGACAGGAACACCGGGGAG. Protein sequence: CASSLEDRNTGE. The whole CDR3 sequence reads CASSLEDRNTGELFF.

Notes on this clone: The sequenced fragment ends 3 residues before the CDR3 boundary, so the rest is inferred from the germline J gene. This chain links TRBV7-9 with TRBJ1-1; 8 bases are shared with TRBD1. There are 15 residues in the CDR3. V shed 6 bases, J shed 1 base, and the junction held 7 bases outside the gene matches. Germline V gene sequence: CDR1 SEHNR, CDR2 FQNEAQ (reference sequence). This chain's CDR3 is CASSAPDRGNTEAFF. The CDR3 DNA, read in part, is TGTGCCAGCAGTGCTCCCGACAGGGGGAACACTGAA.

This clone has ten or more counts. Coverage ceases 3 residues before the CDR3 finishes, and the germline J gene fills in the end. V and J are TRBV11-2 and TRBJ1-4; D is unclear. The CDR3 extends over 14 amino acids. The germline V and J ends were trimmed by 4 bases and 7 bases, with 13 bases remaining between them. Per germline, CDR1 SGHAT and CDR2 FQNNGV. CDR3 in amino acids: CASSSDRPGEKLFF. CDR3 DNA, as far as it was read: TGTGCCAGCAGCTCAGACCGGCCGGGTGAAAAA.

As regards this clone: The read falls 3 residues short of the CDR3 end, and the missing part is taken from the germline J gene. The V and J genes are TRBV10-2 and TRBJ1-1; a possible D gene is TRBD1 (6 bases). The CDR3 runs 14 residues. The germline V gene has CDR1 WSHSY and CDR2 SAAADI. V dropped 6 bases and J dropped 3 bases, with 14 bases sitting between them. CDR3 bases read: TGCGCCAGCAGGGTTCACAGGGTAGACACTGAA. Translation: CASRVHRVDTE. The CDR3, in full, reads CASRVHRVDTEAFF.

This clone qualifies as medium-sized. The read ends 3 residues early relative to the CDR3; the germline J gene fills the gap. The chain is built from TRBV29-1 and TRBJ2-3, with D tentatively TRBD1 (6 bases). The CDR3 runs to 12 residues. Germline V CDR1 and CDR2: SQVTM, ANQGSEA. Incomplete CDR3 DNA: TGCAGTGTCAGGGGAGGCACAGATACG. Protein: CSVRGGTDT. In full, the CDR3 reads CSVRGGTDTQYF.

In its sample, this clone was seen many times. The read ends 3 residues early relative to the CDR3; the germline J gene fills the gap. The V call is TRBV14, the J call TRBJ2-1; 9 nucleotides agree with TRBD2. J lost 9 bases, V lost 4 bases, and 10 bases had no gene match. The length of the CDR3 is 15 residues. Germline values: CDR1 SGHDN, CDR2 FVKESK. The sequenced CDR3 bases are TGTGCCAGCAGCCCCCGACTAGCGGCCCTAGGTGAG. It codes for CASSPRLAALGE. The whole CDR3 sequence is CASSPRLAALGEQFF.

There are many counts of this clone. The CDR3 end is not reached by the read, which stops 3 residues before it; the germline J gene fills it in. The rearrangement uses TRBV2 and TRBJ2-7, with TRBD2 matching 14 bases. V dropped 7 bases and J dropped 6; count of bases not matched to a gene: 5. The CDR3 consists of 14 residues. The germline V gene encodes CDR1 SNHLY and CDR2 FYNNEI. The part of the CDR3 DNA that was read is TGTGCCAGCATCCCAGGACTAGCGGGAGGCGAG. It is translated as CASIPGLAGGE. The whole CDR3 protein reads CASIPGLAGGEQYF.

This clone was seen a handful of times. The observed sequence ends 3 residues before the CDR3 terminus, with the missing tail filled in from the germline J gene. The chain employs TRBV30 and TRBJ1-2, with D unclear. The CDR3 consists of 14 residues. Germline CDR1 is GTSNPN and CDR2 is SVGIG (reference sequence). The CDR3 here is CAWSVLAGNYDYTF. The part of the CDR3 DNA that was read is TGTGCCTGGAGTGTACTCGCGGGGAACTACGAC.

At least ten counts were recorded for this clone. The observed sequence ends 3 residues before the CDR3 terminus, with the missing tail filled in from the germline J gene. The rearrangement links TRBV7-6 to TRBJ1-1; TRBD1 aligns across 10 bases. After removal of 3 bases from V and 5 bases from J, the junction contained 3 bases not matched to a gene. Germline CDR1 and CDR2: SGHVS and FNYEAQ. CDR3 length: 14 residues. CDR3 sequence: CASSLGQGRTEAFF. CDR3 DNA, as far as it was read: TGTGCCAGCAGCTTGGGACAGGGGAGAACTGAA.

This clone was recorded many times. The sequenced fragment ends 3 residues before the CDR3 boundary, so the rest is inferred from the germline J gene. The chain recombines TRBV7-6 with TRBJ2-7; 11 nucleotides agree with TRBD2. Per germline, CDR1 SGHVS and CDR2 FNYEAQ. With 5 bases clipped from V and 3 bases from J, the junction kept 9 bases outside the gene matches. This CDR3 comprises 16 residues. Partial CDR3 DNA: TGTGCCAGCAGCCCGCGGGGGCTAGCGGGAGGCTACGAG. It yields the protein CASSPRGLAGGYE. The full CDR3 protein reads CASSPRGLAGGYEQYF. The full variable domain, completed using reference TRBV7-6 and TRBJ2-7, is GAGVSQSPRYKVTKRGQDVALRCDPISGHVSLYWYRQALGQGPEFLTYFNYEAQQDKSGLPNDRFSAERPEGSISTLTIQRTEQRDSAMYRCASSPRGLAGGYEQYFGPGTRLTVT.